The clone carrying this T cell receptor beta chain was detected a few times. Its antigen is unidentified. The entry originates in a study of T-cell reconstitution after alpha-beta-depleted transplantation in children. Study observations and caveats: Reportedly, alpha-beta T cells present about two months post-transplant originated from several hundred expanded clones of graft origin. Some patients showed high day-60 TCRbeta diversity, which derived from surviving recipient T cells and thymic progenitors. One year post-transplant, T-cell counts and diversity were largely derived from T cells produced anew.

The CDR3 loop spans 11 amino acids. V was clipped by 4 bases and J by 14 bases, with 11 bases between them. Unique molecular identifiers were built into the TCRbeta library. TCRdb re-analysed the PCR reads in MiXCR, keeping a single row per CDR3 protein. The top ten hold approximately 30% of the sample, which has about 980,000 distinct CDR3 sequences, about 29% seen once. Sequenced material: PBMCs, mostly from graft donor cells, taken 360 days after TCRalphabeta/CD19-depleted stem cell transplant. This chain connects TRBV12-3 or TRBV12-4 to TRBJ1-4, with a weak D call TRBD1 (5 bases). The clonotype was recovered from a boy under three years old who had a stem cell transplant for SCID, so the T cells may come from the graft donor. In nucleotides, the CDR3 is TGTGCCAGCAGTTCGGGACTCGTCCTGTTTTTT. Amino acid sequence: CASSSGLVLFF.